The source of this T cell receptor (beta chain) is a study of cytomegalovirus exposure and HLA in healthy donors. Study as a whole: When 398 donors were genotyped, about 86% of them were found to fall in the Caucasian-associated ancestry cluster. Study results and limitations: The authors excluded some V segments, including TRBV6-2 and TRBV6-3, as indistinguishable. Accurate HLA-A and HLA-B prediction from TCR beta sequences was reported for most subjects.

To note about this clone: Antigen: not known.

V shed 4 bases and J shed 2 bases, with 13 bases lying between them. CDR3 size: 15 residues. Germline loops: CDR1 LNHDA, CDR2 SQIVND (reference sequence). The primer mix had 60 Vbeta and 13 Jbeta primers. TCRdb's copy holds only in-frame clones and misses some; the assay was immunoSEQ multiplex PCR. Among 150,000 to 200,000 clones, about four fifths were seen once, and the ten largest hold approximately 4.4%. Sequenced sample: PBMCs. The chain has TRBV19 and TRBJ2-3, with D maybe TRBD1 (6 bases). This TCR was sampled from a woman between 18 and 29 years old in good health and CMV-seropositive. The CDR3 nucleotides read TGTGCCAGTAGTACGCCAACAGGGTACACAGATACGCAGTATTTT. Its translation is CASSTPTGYTDTQYF. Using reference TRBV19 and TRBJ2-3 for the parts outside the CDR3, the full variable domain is DGGITQSPKYLFRKEGQNVTLSCEQNLNHDAMYWYRQDPGQGLRLIYYSQIVNDFQKGDIAEGYSVSREKKESFPLTVTSAQKNPTAFYLCASSTPTGYTDTQYFGPGTRLTVL.